The 6 T cell receptor beta chains given below trace back to one sample, sequenced in a study of blood T cell repertoires in COVID-19. This table comes from immunoSEQ multiplex PCR, and its TCRdb copy is limited to in-frame clones, with some not included. The profile shows about 170,000 clones, 80% to 90% of them singletons. The material sequenced was peripheral blood. The receptors shown here come from a man younger than 30 with active or convalescent COVID-19.

The chain links TRBV30 to TRBJ2-7; 8 nucleotides match TRBD1. Per the germline V gene, CDR1 is GTSNPN and CDR2 is SVGIG (reference sequence). The CDR3 runs to 14 residues. Trimming removed 2 bases from V and 3 bases from J; junction bases left unmatched: 6. The CDR3 bases are TGTGCCTGGAGTACAAGACAGGGGCTCTACGAGCAGTACTTC. It codes for CAWSTRQGLYEQYF. Full variable domain (remainder filled in from reference TRBV30 and TRBJ2-7): SQTIHQWPATLVQPVGSPLSLECTVEGTSNPNLYWYRQAAGRGLQLLFYSVGIGQISSEVPQNLSASRPQDRQFILSSKKLLLSDSGFYLCAWSTRQGLYEQYFGPGTRLTVT.

A single count supports this clone. The chain is built from TRBV6-5 and TRBJ1-2; TRBD1 matches 7 bases. CDR3 length equals 14 residues. With V trimmed by 2 bases and J by 4 bases, 4 bases remained unmatched. In germline, CDR1 is MNHEY, CDR2 SVGAGI. The CDR3 sequence: CASSYEGGIYGYTF. For the CDR3, the DNA is TGTGCCAGCAGTTACGAAGGGGGCATCTATGGCTACACCTTC.

The V call is TRBV5-4, the J call TRBJ1-1, with TRBD1 matching 7 bases. Germline V lookup: CDR1 SGHNT, CDR2 YYREEE (reference sequence). J was trimmed by 5 bases and V by 4 bases; bases with no gene match: 2. The CDR3 totals 12 residues. The chain's CDR3 is CASSPGQTEAFF. In DNA, the CDR3 is TGTGCCAGCAGCCCGGGACAGACTGAAGCTTTCTTT.

The chain uses TRBV29-1 and TRBJ1-5; D not certain. CDR1 is SQVTM, CDR2 ANQGSEA, per germline. Trimming took 0 bases from V and 3 from J, leaving 15 bases between them. The CDR3 extends over 16 amino acids. The CDR3 coding sequence is TGCAGCGTTGAAGATTCGGAGGGATTGGACAATCAGCCCCAGCATTTT. Translation: CSVEDSEGLDNQPQHF. The variable domain in full, completed from reference TRBV29-1 and TRBJ1-5, reads SAVISQKPSRDICQRGTSLTIQCQVDSQVTMMFWYRQQPGQSLTLIATANQGSEATYESGFVIDKFPISRPNLTFSTLTVSNMSPEDSSIYLCSVEDSEGLDNQPQHFGDGTRLSIL.

The chain joins TRBV5-1 to TRBJ1-2; D gene ambiguous. This CDR3 spans 12 amino acids. The germline V gene has CDR1 SGHRS and CDR2 YFSETQ. V dropped 0 bases and J dropped 4 bases, with 4 bases sitting between them. The CDR3 coding sequence is TGCGCCAGCAGCTTGGACAGCTATGGCTACACCTTC. This encodes CASSLDSYGYTF. The full variable domain, its missing parts supplied by reference TRBV5-1 and TRBJ1-2, is KAGVTQTPRYLIKTRGQQVTLSCSPISGHRSVSWYQQTPGQGLQFLFEYFSETQRNKGNFPGRFSGRQFSNSRSEMNVSTLELGDSALYLCASSLDSYGYTFGSGTRLTVV.

The chain employs TRBV4-2 and TRBJ2-7; D uncertain. CDR1 and CDR2 (germline): LGHNA, YNFKEQ. V gave up 2 bases and J gave up 2 bases, with 10 bases separating them. This CDR3 has 14 amino acids. As DNA, the CDR3 is TGTGCCAGCAGCCAATTACCGGGTGCCTACGAGCAGTACTTC. It is translated as CASSQLPGAYEQYF.